This paragraph covers one T cell receptor beta chain sequence. Antigen specificity is unknown. In the same sample, other DNA sequences code for this CDR3. The data stem from a study of OX40 agonist ivuxolimab in advanced cancers. Study results and limitations: Clones of CD4+ and CD8+ blood T cells grew by week 6 at doses of 0.1 to 3.0 mg/kg.

Sequencing used immunoSEQ multiplex PCR; TCRdb keeps in-frame clones, though not all of them. The sample has 35,000 to 50,000 clones, about 79% seen once; the top ten hold roughly 23%. The CDR3 consists of 13 residues. Between the trimmed V and J ends, which lost 3 bases and 1 base, there was a span of 5 bases. Germline V gene lookup returns CDR1 MGHRA and CDR2 YSYEKL. This clonotype was obtained from an adult with an advanced solid tumor such as melanoma, head and neck, liver or kidney cancer. The sample in question was CD4+ or CD8+ T cells sorted from blood, obtained in a trial of the OX40 agonist ivuxolimab. J is TRBJ2-3 and V is TRBV4-1; D call uncertain. Here the CDR3 DNA reads TGCGCCAGCAGCCAGGAAGGCACAGATACGCAGTATTTT. It yields the protein CASSQEGTDTQYF.